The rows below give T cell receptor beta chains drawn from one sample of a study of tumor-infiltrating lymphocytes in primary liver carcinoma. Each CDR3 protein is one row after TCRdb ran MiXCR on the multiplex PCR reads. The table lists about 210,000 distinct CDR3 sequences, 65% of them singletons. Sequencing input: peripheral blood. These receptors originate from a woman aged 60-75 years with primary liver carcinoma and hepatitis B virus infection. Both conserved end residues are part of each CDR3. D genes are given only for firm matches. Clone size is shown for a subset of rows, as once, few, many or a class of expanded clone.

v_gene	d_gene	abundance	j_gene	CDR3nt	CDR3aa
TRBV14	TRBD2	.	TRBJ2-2	TGTGCCAGCAGCCTAGGGACTAGCGGGGCCGAGGAGCTGTTTTTT	CASSLGTSGAEELFF
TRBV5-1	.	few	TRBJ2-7	TGCGCCAGTAGCTTGGGATTAACCCATTCCTACGAGCAGTACTTC	CASSLGLTHSYEQYF
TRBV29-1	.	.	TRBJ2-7	TGCAGCGTTGCTACTAGTGGGACCGAAGCCGAGCAGTACTTC	CSVATSGTEAEQYF
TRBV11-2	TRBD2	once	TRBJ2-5	TGTGCCAGCAGCCCCTGTGGCGGGAGAGCACAAGAGACCCAGTACTTC	CASSPCGGRAQETQYF
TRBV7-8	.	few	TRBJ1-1	TGTGCCAGCACCCCCGGACGGATGAACACTGAAGCTTTCTTT	CASTPGRMNTEAFF
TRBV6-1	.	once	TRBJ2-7	TGTGCCAGTAGCATTCGGAGGATTAGTATTGGGGACGAGCAGTACTTC	CASSIRRISIGDEQYF
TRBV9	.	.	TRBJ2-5	TGTGCCGGCAGCCCTGACGAGGAGACCCAGTACTTC	CAGSPDEETQYF
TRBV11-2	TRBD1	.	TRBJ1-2	TGTGCCAGCAGCTTATCGACATGGACAGGGTTTGGCTACACCTTC	CASSLSTWTGFGYTF
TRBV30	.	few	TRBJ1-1	TGTGCCTGGAGTGATCAGGCCTACACTGAAGCTTTCTTT	CAWSDQAYTEAFF
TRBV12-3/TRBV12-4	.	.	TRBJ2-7	TGTGCCAGCTGTTTCCAACCTACTGGGATCTCCTACGAGCAGTACTTC	CASCFQPTGISYEQYF
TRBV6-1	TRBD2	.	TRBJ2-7	TGTGCCAGCAGTGCAGGACTAGCGGGCTACGAGCAGTACTTC	CASSAGLAGYEQYF
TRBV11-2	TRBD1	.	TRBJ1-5	TGTGGCAGCAGCCAGGGGACAGGGGGGCTCCATAGCAATCAGCCCCAGCATTTT	CGSSQGTGGLHSNQPQHF
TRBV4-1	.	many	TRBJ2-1	TGCGCCAGCAGCCAAGATCCCCCCACCTTCGGCTCCTACAATGAGCAGTTCTTC	CASSQDPPTFGSYNEQFF
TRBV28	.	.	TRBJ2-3	TGTGCCAGCAGTTTAATTTCGGTGTACACTAGCACAGATACGCAGTATTTT	CASSLISVYTSTDTQYF
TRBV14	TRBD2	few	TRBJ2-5	TGTGCCAGCAGCCAAGTTGGGCCGACTAGCGCGAGGACCCAGTACTTC	CASSQVGPTSARTQYF
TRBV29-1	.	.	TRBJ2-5	TGCAGCGCCCCGGGGTTTAGGCAAGAGACCCAGGACTTC	CSAPGFRQETQDF
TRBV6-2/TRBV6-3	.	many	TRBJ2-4	TGTGCCAGCAGATCCAGGGCAAACATTCAGTACTTC	CASRSRANIQYF
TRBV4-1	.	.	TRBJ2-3	TGCACCAGCAGCCTCTCCGGAAGACCTAGCACAGATACGCAGTATTTT	CTSSLSGRPSTDTQYF
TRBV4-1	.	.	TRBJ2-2	TGCGCCAACAGCCGGATAGGGCCACGGACCGGGGAGCTGTTTTTT	CANSRIGPRTGELFF
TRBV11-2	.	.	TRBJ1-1	TGTGTCAGCAGCTTAATTGCCTCTATGAACACTGAAGTTTTCTTT	CVSSLIASMNTEVFF
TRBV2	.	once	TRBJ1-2	TGTGCCATCAGTAATTCATTCCCTTGGGGGTACACCTTC	CAISNSFPWGYTF
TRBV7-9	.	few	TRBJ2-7	TGTGCCAGCAGTCACACAAGGGGCGACGAGCAGTACTTC	CASSHTRGDEQYF
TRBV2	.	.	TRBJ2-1	TGTGCCAGCAGTCGCGGGACACCCTACGATGAGCAGTTCTTC	CASSRGTPYDEQFF
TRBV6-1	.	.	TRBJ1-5	TGTGTCAGCAATTTGACACCGAAAGATCAGCCTCAGCATTTT	CVSNLTPKDQPQHF
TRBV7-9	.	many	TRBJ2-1	TGTGCCAGCTCGCGGGGTTCCTACAATGAGCAGTTCTTC	CASSRGSYNEQFF
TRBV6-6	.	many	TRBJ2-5	TGTGCCAGCAGCAGCCGGAAACTTCAAGAGACCCAGTACTTC	CASSSRKLQETQYF
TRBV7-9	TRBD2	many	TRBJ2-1	TGTGCCAGCAGCCCAGGGCCTAGCGGTATAGACAATGAGCAGTTCTTC	CASSPGPSGIDNEQFF
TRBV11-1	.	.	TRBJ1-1	TGTGCCAGCACCTCGGGGACACTTGGAGCTTTCTTT	CASTSGTLGAFF
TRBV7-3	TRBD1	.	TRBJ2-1	TGTGCCAGCGGCTCTGGGACAGGCTCCTACAATGAGCAGTTCTTC	CASGSGTGSYNEQFF
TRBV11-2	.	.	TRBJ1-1	TGTGCCAGCAGCTTTGACCTAGTAGTGGGGAACGCTGAAGCTTTCTTT	CASSFDLVVGNAEAFF
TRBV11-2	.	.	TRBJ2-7	TGTGCCAGCAGCTTAGACCGGTTAGCGTCCACTTACTACAAGCAGTACTTC	CASSLDRLASTYYKQYF
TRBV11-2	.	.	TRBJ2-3	TGTGCCAGCAGCTTTGGGTCGTGGGTAGCGGAGAGCACCGATGCGCAGTATTTT	CASSFGSWVAESTDAQYF
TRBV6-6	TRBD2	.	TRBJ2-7	TGTGCCTCTAAGCGGGGACTAGCGTACGAGCAGTACTTC	CASKRGLAYEQYF
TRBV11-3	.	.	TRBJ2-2	TGTGCCAGCAGCTCCCCCATCAATACCGGGGGGCTGTTTTTT	CASSSPINTGGLFF
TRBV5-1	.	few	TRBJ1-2	TGCGCCAGCAGCTTCCATGGGGCGAAGGCCCTAAAAAGCAATGGCTACACCTTC	CASSFHGAKALKSNGYTF
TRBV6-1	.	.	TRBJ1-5	TGTGCCAGCAGTGAGGGGGTGGGTTCCATCAATCAACCCCAGCATTTT	CASSEGVGSINQPQHF
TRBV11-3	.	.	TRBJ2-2	TGTGCCAGCTGTCCCGACGCAGTCACTTTCAGCTCGGGCCAAATAAACACCGGGGAGCTGTTTTTT	CASCPDAVTFSSGQINTGELFF
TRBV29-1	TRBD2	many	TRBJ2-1	TGCAGCGTACGAGGGTCTAGCGGGGGTTACAATGAGCAGTTCTTC	CSVRGSSGGYNEQFF
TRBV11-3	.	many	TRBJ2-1	TGTGCCAGCAGCTCCCCCCCTGGCGGGAAACCCCTCAATGAGCAGTTCTTC	CASSSPPGGKPLNEQFF
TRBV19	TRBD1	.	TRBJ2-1	TGTGCCAGTAGTCCCCGGGACAGCGTCTATGAGCAGTTCTTC	CASSPRDSVYEQFF
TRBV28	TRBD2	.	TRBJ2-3	TGTGCCAGCAGCCGGAGGGCTAGCGGGAGGGGGTGGCAAGATACGCGGTATTTT	CASSRRASGRGWQDTRYF
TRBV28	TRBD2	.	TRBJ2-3	TGTGCCAGCAGTTTGCCAGTGACTAGCGGGAGGACAGATACGCAGTATTTT	CASSLPVTSGRTDTQYF
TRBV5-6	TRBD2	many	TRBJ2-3	TGTGCCAGCAGCGGGATCCTAGCGGGGGGCACAGATACGCAGTATTTT	CASSGILAGGTDTQYF
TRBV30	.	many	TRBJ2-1	TGTGCCTGGAGTTCCCCGGGGCCTCGCGGCTTAGAGCAGTTCTTC	CAWSSPGPRGLEQFF
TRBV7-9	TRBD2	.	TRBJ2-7	TGTGCCAGCAACTCGGGACTAGCGGGAGTTGAGCAGTACTTC	CASNSGLAGVEQYF
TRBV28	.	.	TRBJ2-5	TGTGCCAGCAGTCTCCGTGCAGGCGGCGAGACCCAGTACTTC	CASSLRAGGETQYF
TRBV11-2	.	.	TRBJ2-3	TGTGCCAGCAGCCATCGAGTCGCCTTTCCGGGCCGAAGAGGGATGGATGCAGATACGCAGTATTTT	CASSHRVAFPGRRGMDADTQYF
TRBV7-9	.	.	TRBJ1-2	TGTGCCAGCAACCAACTATACGGGACGGAGGATGGCTACACCTTC	CASNQLYGTEDGYTF